The rows below give T cell receptor beta chains drawn from one sample of a study of cytomegalovirus exposure and HLA in healthy donors. Method: immunoSEQ multiplex PCR; TCRdb's copy keeps in-frame clones and lacks some. This repertoire shows some 170,000 clones, about three quarters found once; its top ten account for roughly 3.7%. The sample comprised PBMCs. The receptor source for this set is an older woman in good health and CMV-seropositive. Both conserved end residues are part of each CDR3. A D gene is named only where the DNA matches it firmly. Not all rows give a size; the values are once, few, many and, for expanded clones, a class.

D	size	J	V	length	DNA	CDR3
TRBD2	-	TRBJ2-5	TRBV5-1	16	TGCGCCAGCAGCTTGGCCGTGGGGAGGGGCCAAGAGACCCAGTACTTC	CASSLAVGRGQETQYF
-	-	TRBJ2-3	TRBV11-2	15	TGTGCCAGCAGCTTAGATTTTTCTAGACCAGATACGCAGTATTTT	CASSLDFSRPDTQYF
-	-	TRBJ1-5	TRBV28	16	TGTGCCAGCAGTTTATTGGTCGGCCAGGGTAATCAGCCCCAGCATTTT	CASSLLVGQGNQPQHF
TRBD1	-	TRBJ2-3	TRBV7-2	16	TGTGCCAGCAGCCCCAAGGGGACAGTGAGCACAGATACGCAGTATTTT	CASSPKGTVSTDTQYF
-	-	TRBJ2-7	TRBV9	14	TGTGCCAGCAGCGCCGGAGGGTCTTTCTACGAGCAGTACTTC	CASSAGGSFYEQYF
-	-	TRBJ2-5	TRBV10-3	15	TGTGCCATCAGTGTAAAGAATAGCCCCGGAGAGACCCAGTACTTC	CAISVKNSPGETQYF
TRBD1	few	TRBJ1-4	TRBV5-5	16	TGTGCCAGCAGTAAGGGGGCCGCTGCAACTAATGAAAAACTGTTTTTT	CASSKGAAATNEKLFF
-	-	TRBJ1-2	TRBV6-5	13	TGTGCCAGCAGCCTGGACTACTTAAATGGCTACACCTTC	CASSLDYLNGYTF
TRBD1	-	TRBJ1-6	TRBV2	13	TGTGCCGAGCGGGGGACAGTAAATTCACCCCTCCACTTT	CAERGTVNSPLHF
TRBD1	-	TRBJ2-7	TRBV2	17	TGTGCCAGCAGTGACTTATCCCCCGGGACAGGGGGGCTCGAGCAGTACTTC	CASSDLSPGTGGLEQYF
-	-	TRBJ2-5	TRBV5-1	13	TGCGCCAGCAGCTTGGCAGTGCAAGAGACCCAGTACTTC	CASSLAVQETQYF
-	-	TRBJ2-7	TRBV11-3	14	TGTGCCAGCAGCTTAGAAGGGGTACCCTACGAGCAGTACTTC	CASSLEGVPYEQYF
-	-	TRBJ2-7	TRBV29-1	13	TGCAGCGTTACTTCAGGGGGAGGCTACGAGCAGTACTTC	CSVTSGGGYEQYF
-	-	TRBJ2-4	TRBV5-8	15	TGTGCCAGCAGCTTGGGAGTGACATCTGGAAACATTCAGTACTTC	CASSLGVTSGNIQYF
TRBD2	-	TRBJ2-7	TRBV10-3	14	TGTGCCATCAGTGGTGGACTAGCGGGCTACGAGCAGTACTTC	CAISGGLAGYEQYF
-	-	TRBJ2-3	TRBV21-1	16	TGTGCCAGCAGCAAAGAACGGGCACAGGCCCCAGATACGCAGTATTTT	CASSKERAQAPDTQYF
-	-	TRBJ1-5	TRBV5-8	15	TGTGCCAGCAGCCCTGGGTGGAGGGGCAATCAGCCCCAGCATTTT	CASSPGWRGNQPQHF
-	few	TRBJ1-1	TRBV7-2	15	TGTGCCAGCAGCTTAGTTTGGCTTAGCAACACTGAAGCTTTCTTT	CASSLVWLSNTEAFF
TRBD2	-	TRBJ2-7	TRBV9	14	TGTGCCAGCAGCGTAGCTGCGGGGGCCTACGAGCAGTACTTC	CASSVAAGAYEQYF
-	-	TRBJ2-1	TRBV5-1	16	TGCGCCAGCAGCTTGGCTGGGGGGGCTCTACTTAATGAGCAGTTCTTC	CASSLAGGALLNEQFF
-	-	TRBJ2-3	TRBV30	13	TGTGCCTGGATATCCGGGGGGCTGAATACGCAGTATTTT	CAWISGGLNTQYF
-	-	TRBJ2-1	TRBV13	19	TGTGCCAGCAGCTTAGTCCCTATGGTATTCGGGACGGACAGCAATGAGCAGTTCTTC	CASSLVPMVFGTDSNEQFF
TRBD2	-	TRBJ2-1	TRBV9	15	TGTGCCAGCAGAAGGTCGGGGGGTACCTACAATGAGCAGTTCTTC	CASRRSGGTYNEQFF
-	-	TRBJ1-5	TRBV6-5	14	TGTGCCAGCAGTCCTCGGGACATCTACGGGGTCCAGCATTTT	CASSPRDIYGVQHF
-	-	TRBJ1-6	TRBV2	15	TGTGCCAGCATCGGGGGGGTAGGATATAATTCACCCCTCCACTTT	CASIGGVGYNSPLHF
-	-	TRBJ1-2	TRBV30	13	TGTGCCTGGAACCCTATAGGGGTCTATGGCTACACCTTC	CAWNPIGVYGYTF
TRBD1	-	TRBJ2-5	TRBV7-2	14	TGTGCCAGCCGGGACAGGGGGCTCGGGGAGACCCAGTACTTC	CASRDRGLGETQYF
-	once	TRBJ2-7	TRBV4-2	15	TGTGCCAGCAGCCAAGGGTCGGGAGCGACCTACGAGCAGTACTTC	CASSQGSGATYEQYF
-	few	TRBJ2-6	TRBV19	16	TGTGCCAGTAGTATTAACAGGGTGCCTGGGGCCAACGGCCTGACTTTC	CASSINRVPGANGLTF
-	-	TRBJ1-2	TRBV6-5	15	TGTGCCAGCAGTTACTCCGGGACACTACGCTATGGCTACACCTTC	CASSYSGTLRYGYTF
TRBD2	-	TRBJ2-1	TRBV27	15	TGTGCCAGCAGTACAGGACTAGCGGCCTACAATGAGCAGTTCTTC	CASSTGLAAYNEQFF
TRBD2	-	TRBJ2-1	TRBV30	12	TGTGCCTGGGGTAGCGGGAGCGATGAGCAGTTCTTC	CAWGSGSDEQFF
-	-	TRBJ2-7	TRBV5-1	12	TGCGCCAGCAGCTTCGGACAGAACGAGCAGTACTTC	CASSFGQNEQYF
-	-	TRBJ1-4	TRBV25-1	15	TGTGCCAGCAGTGAGTCGGACAGTTATAGGGAAAAACTGTTTTTT	CASSESDSYREKLFF
-	-	TRBJ1-1	TRBV13	13	TGTGCCAGCAGCTTATCAGTATACACTGAAGCTTTCTTT	CASSLSVYTEAFF
-	-	TRBJ2-5	TRBV10-2	14	TGCGCCAGCAGCCCATTGGTGGCGCGGGAGACCCAGTACTTC	CASSPLVARETQYF
-	-	TRBJ1-2	TRBV4-1	16	TGCGCCAGCAGCCAAGGTCAGGGCGGGGGGGGCTATGGCTACACCTTC	CASSQGQGGGGYGYTF
-	-	TRBJ2-6	TRBV7-9	16	TGTGCCAGCAGCTTAGGGCCCAGCTCTGGGGCCAACGGCCTGACTTTC	CASSLGPSSGANGLTF
TRBD2	-	TRBJ2-7	TRBV7-9	16	TGTGCCAGCAGCCCCGGCCGGGGACTAGCGGCACTCGAGCAGTACTTC	CASSPGRGLAALEQYF